Sequencing of this TCR beta chain was carried out in a study of early stage breast cancer tumors. Assay used: immunoSEQ multiplex PCR; TCRdb lists only in-frame clones, some missing. The sample consists of 25,000 to 35,000 clones, roughly four fifths of them appearing once. This clone has a handful of counts. Germline is not matched at one junction end, which may reflect a read error. The receptor comes from a person aged 40 to 49 with breast cancer. The sequenced sample consisted of blood.

The CDR3 loop reads CASTSGNTIYF. CDR3 coding DNA: TGTGCCAGTACCTCTGGGAACACCATATATTTT. This chain joins TRBV19 and TRBJ1-3; the D is unclear. The CDR3 runs to 11 residues. Germline V gene sequence: CDR1 LNHDA, CDR2 SQIVND (reference sequence).